Below, 5 T cell receptor beta chains from the same sample are listed, as sequenced in a study of post-analysis software for immune sequencing data. The antigens of these receptors remain unknown. Study-level results: Roughly five TRBV segments were more frequent in patients than controls; TRBV5-6, TRBV5-1 and TRBV20-1 belonged to this group.

Included in the TCR beta cDNA libraries were unique molecular identifiers. One entry per CDR3 protein, called by TCRdb with MiXCR from the PCR reads. The repertoire holds approximately 630,000 distinct CDR3 sequences, with approximately 59% as singletons. The sequencing input was blood. All receptors derive from a girl aged 2 to 10 with multiple sclerosis.

V is TRBV7-8 and J is TRBJ1-4; tentatively, D is TRBD1 (5 bases). V was pared by 1 base and J by 6 bases, with 15 bases between. Germline CDR1 SGHVS, CDR2 FQNEAQ. CDR3 length equals 16 residues. CDR3 coding DNA: TGTGCCAGCAGCTTAGTGGGGGAGGACGGGCATGAAAAACTGTTTTTT. Residues: CASSLVGEDGHEKLFF.

The chain links TRBV29-1 to TRBJ1-2; D uncertain. Germline CDR1 reads SQVTM; CDR2 reads ANQGSEA. The CDR3 loop spans 14 amino acids. V shed 5 bases and J shed 2 bases, with 15 bases lying between them. The CDR3 region has the DNA TGCAGCGTTCGGCCTAACACGGACAACTATGGCTACACCTTC. Amino acids: CSVRPNTDNYGYTF.

The V and J genes are TRBV12-3 or TRBV12-4 and TRBJ2-3; 8 bases are a match to TRBD1. V shed 6 bases, J shed 2 bases, and the junction held 7 bases outside the gene matches. This CDR3 comprises 15 residues. The CDR3 DNA reads TGTGCCAGCAGCTTCGCAGGGGGCGCCACAGATACGCAGTATTTT. Residues: CASSFAGGATDTQYF.

The chain has TRBV2 and TRBJ2-7; tentative D call: TRBD1 (6 bases). The J call is doubtful: the DNA matches TRBJ2-5 better. The germline V gene has CDR1 SNHLY and CDR2 FYNNEI. This CDR3 has 12 amino acids. In DNA form, the CDR3 reads TGTGCCAGCACGGTACAGGGAGAGACCCAGTACTTC. It specifies CASTVQGETQYF.

This clonotype was observed a handful of times. This chain connects TRBV20-1 to TRBJ2-3; 8 positions match TRBD1. The germline V gene has CDR1 DFQATT and CDR2 SNEGSKA (reference sequence). Germline trimming cut 3 bases from V and 3 bases from J; bases unmatched to any gene: 2. This CDR3 is built from 13 residues. For the CDR3, the DNA is TGCAGTGCTAGGGGACAGGAAACAGATACGCAGTATTTT. Amino acid sequence: CSARGQETDTQYF.